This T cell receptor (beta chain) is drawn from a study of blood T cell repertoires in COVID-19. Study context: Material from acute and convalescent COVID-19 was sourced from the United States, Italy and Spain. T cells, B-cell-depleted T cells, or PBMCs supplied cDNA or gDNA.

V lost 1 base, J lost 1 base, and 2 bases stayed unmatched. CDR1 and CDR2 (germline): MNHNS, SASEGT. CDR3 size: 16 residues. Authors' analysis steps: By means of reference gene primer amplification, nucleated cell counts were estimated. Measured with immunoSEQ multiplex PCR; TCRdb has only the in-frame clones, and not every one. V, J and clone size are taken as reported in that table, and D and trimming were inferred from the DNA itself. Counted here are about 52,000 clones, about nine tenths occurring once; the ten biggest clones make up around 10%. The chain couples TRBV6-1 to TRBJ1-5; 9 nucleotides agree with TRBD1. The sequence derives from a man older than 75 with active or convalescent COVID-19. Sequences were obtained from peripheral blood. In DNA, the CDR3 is TGTGCCAGCAGTGAAGAGACAGGGGGAAGCAATCAGCCCCAGCATTTT. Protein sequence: CASSEETGGSNQPQHF.